This record covers a single TCR beta chain. This entry is derived from a study of blood T cell repertoires in COVID-19. Study-level background: From the United States, Italy and Spain came samples of acute and convalescent COVID-19. T cells, B-cell-depleted T cells, or PBMCs provided the cDNA or gDNA that served as material.

J lost 2 bases, V lost 6 bases, and 5 bases had no gene match. Germline CDR1 MNHEY, CDR2 SMNVEV (reference sequence). The CDR3 extends over 14 amino acids. Per the study methods: Amplification of reference gene primers was used by the study to estimate nucleated cell counts. The data were produced by immunoSEQ multiplex PCR, yet TCRdb's version contains in-frame clones alone and is incomplete. V and J calls and clone size are copied from that table; D and trimming were computed from the DNA. The sample includes 25,000 or so clones, just over 85% of them seen just once. The V gene is TRBV27, the J gene TRBJ2-3; 7 nucleotides align to TRBD1. The sequenced sample was peripheral blood. This receptor was taken from a woman in her 50s with active COVID-19. In nucleotides, the CDR3 is TGTGCCAGCAGAAGGGGACAGTTCACAGATACGCAGTATTTT. Translation gives CASRRGQFTDTQYF.